This record looks at one T cell receptor (beta chain) sequence and its context. The target antigen is unknown. V was trimmed by 3 bases and J by 4 bases, leaving 9 bases between them. The CDR3 extends over 12 amino acids. Per germline, CDR1 DFQATT and CDR2 SNEGSKA (reference sequence). Then a second PCR, running about 6 to 11 cycles, was carried out with a sample-barcoded 5' primer and a J-beta primer mix. TCRdb used MiXCR to reprocess the 5' RACE reads, holding one entry per CDR3 protein. This table has about 940,000 distinct CDR3 sequences, about 48% appearing once. Each donor had around 10 milliliters of peripheral blood drawn. These data originate in a study of blood T cells in healthy people across ages. Whole-study findings and limits: Naive T cell percentage strongly correlated with TCR beta diversity.

The gene calls are TRBV20-1 and TRBJ2-5; TRBD1 is a possible D gene (5 bases). Sample: blood. The clonotype comes from a man aged 30-40 years in good health. CDR3 loop: CSASQGGETQYF. CDR3 sequence (DNA): TGCAGTGCTAGCCAGGGTGGAGAGACCCAGTACTTC.